A selection of T cell receptor beta chains follows, all from one sample in a study of blood T cell repertoires in COVID-19. Measured with immunoSEQ multiplex PCR; TCRdb has only the in-frame clones, and not every one. The sample has 310,000 or so clones, around 90% seen once. The sequencing sample was made of peripheral blood. The receptor source for this set is a woman aged 50 to 60 who had recovered from COVID-19. CDR3s include the opening cysteine and the closing phenylalanine or tryptophan. Fields, in order: J gene, clone size, D gene, V gene, CDR3 protein, CDR3 DNA. A D gene is named only where the DNA matches it firmly. Not all rows give a size; the values are once, few, many and, for expanded clones, a class.

>TRBJ2-3|.|TRBD2|TRBV7-6
CASSTGTSGLTVNTQYF
TGTGCCAGCAGCACCGGGACTAGCGGGTTGACGGTGAATACGCAGTATTTT
>TRBJ2-1|.|.|TRBV18
CASSPLRGRSNNEQFF
TGTGCCAGCTCACCATTGCGGGGTAGGTCCAACAATGAGCAGTTCTTC
>TRBJ2-1|.|TRBD2|TRBV6-5
CASRLAGGHEQFF
TGTGCCAGCAGACTAGCGGGGGGCCATGAGCAGTTCTTC
>TRBJ2-7|.|.|TRBV11-2
CASSLVSTVSYEQYF
TGTGCCAGCAGCTTAGTTAGCACGGTCTCCTACGAGCAGTACTTC
>TRBJ2-7|many|TRBD1|TRBV27
CASSPTGTGAWKQYF
TGTGCCAGCAGCCCCACCGGGACAGGGGCATGGAAGCAGTACTTC
>TRBJ1-2|.|.|TRBV3-1/TRBV3-2
CASSLMAGAGRGYTF
TGTGCCAGCAGCCTAATGGCGGGCGCCGGACGTGGCTACACCTTC
>TRBJ2-3|.|TRBD1|TRBV7-3
CASSLSGQGRDTQYF
TGTGCCAGCAGCTTAAGTGGACAGGGGAGAGATACGCAGTATTTT
>TRBJ1-1|.|TRBD1|TRBV30
CAWTTGRTTEAFF
TGTGCCTGGACGACAGGGAGGACCACTGAAGCTTTCTTT
>TRBJ2-7|.|.|TRBV7-7
CASSLSDSSVNEQYF
TGTGCTAGCAGCTTATCGGACAGCAGCGTCAACGAGCAGTACTTC
>TRBJ1-5|.|.|TRBV2
CASNRQADSNQPQHF
TGTGCCAGCAACCGACAGGCCGATAGCAATCAGCCCCAGCATTTT
>TRBJ2-2|.|TRBD2|TRBV20-1
CSASSGVGGELFF
TGCAGTGCTAGTAGCGGGGTTGGCGGGGAGCTGTTTTTT
>TRBJ1-2|.|.|TRBV9
CASSQVSYGYTF
TGTGCCAGCAGCCAGGTCTCCTATGGCTACACCTTC
>TRBJ1-1|.|.|TRBV28
CASTSPPGTLEAFF
TGTGCCAGCACCTCTCCTCCGGGAACCCTTGAAGCTTTCTTT
>TRBJ1-2|.|.|TRBV7-9
CASSLGGDYGYTF
TGTGCCAGCAGCCTAGGGGGGGACTATGGCTACACCTTC
>TRBJ2-1|.|TRBD2|TRBV5-4
CASSPGPRGGSYNEQFF
TGTGCCAGCAGCCCTGGGCCGCGGGGGGGCTCCTACAATGAGCAGTTCTTC
>TRBJ2-1|.|.|TRBV4-2
CASSQNPLASEQFF
TGTGCCAGCAGCCAAAATCCGCTAGCAAGCGAGCAGTTCTTC
>TRBJ2-7|once|.|TRBV5-1
CASSLGVGQNSYEQYF
TGCGCCAGCAGCTTAGGGGTTGGGCAGAACTCCTACGAGCAGTACTTC
>TRBJ2-7|.|TRBD2|TRBV7-2
CASSLRITSGYYEQYF
TGTGCCAGCAGCTTACGTATTACTAGCGGGTATTACGAGCAGTACTTC
>TRBJ2-7|.|TRBD1|TRBV15
CATFRRDRSSYEQYF
TGTGCCACGTTTCGGAGGGACAGGAGCTCCTACGAGCAGTACTTC
>TRBJ1-6|.|TRBD1|TRBV28
CASSWTGGGSPLHF
TGTGCCAGCAGTTGGACAGGGGGCGGATCACCCCTCCACTTT
>TRBJ1-1|.|.|TRBV28
CASSTRVQGRTNTEAFF
TGTGCCAGCAGCACACGGGTACAGGGCCGAACTAACACTGAAGCTTTCTTT
>TRBJ2-5|.|.|TRBV4-3
CASSQVVYQETQYF
TGCGCCAGCAGCCAAGTTGTCTATCAAGAGACCCAGTACTTC
>TRBJ2-5|.|TRBD2|TRBV10-3
CAISFAGGETQYF
TGTGCCATCTCCTTCGCGGGAGGAGAGACCCAGTACTTC
>TRBJ1-3|.|.|TRBV7-9
CASSLLKFSGNTIYF
TGTGCCAGCAGCCTACTAAAATTCTCTGGAAACACCATATATTTT